The source of this TCR beta chain is a study of cytomegalovirus exposure and HLA in healthy donors. Study-wide points: Beyond CMV serostatus, there was no information to go on about immune exposure. Common viral pathogens seemed, in a later analysis, to connect with several of the most significant clusters.

In regard to this clone: Antigen: not known.

Per the germline V gene, CDR1 is LNHDA and CDR2 is SQIVND (reference sequence). The CDR3 has 15 amino acids. The V gene end was trimmed by 4 bases and the J gene end by 3 bases; junction bases not matched to a gene: 8. Primers included in the PCR were 60 Vbeta and 13 Jbeta primers. Here immunoSEQ multiplex PCR was the method, and the copy in TCRdb shows in-frame clones only, minus some. The sample lists some 150,000 clones, 72% occurring once. What was sequenced was PBMCs. The sequence was obtained from a man aged 50 to 59 in good health and CMV-seropositive. The V and J genes are TRBV19 and TRBJ1-1, with 7 nucleotides matching TRBD1. CDR3: CASSRLDRRYTEAFF. CDR3 in DNA: TGTGCCAGTAGTAGGCTGGACAGGCGCTACACTGAAGCTTTCTTT.